This is a list of T cell receptor beta chains from one sample in a study of T cell repertoires in cytomegalovirus infection. TCRdb re-called the reads with MiXCR, one entry per CDR3 protein. The table lists 900,000 to 950,000 distinct CDR3 sequences, approximately 33% of them singletons. No antigen is known for these receptors. This sample comprised cultured CD8+ T cells from PBMCs, obtained from culture after CMV antigen stimulation. All receptors derive from a human donor in good health (CMV status not recorded). Some clones in this sample may be carry-over from other donors' samples. Both conserved end residues are part of each CDR3. A D gene is named only where the DNA matches it firmly. The listing skips clone size in some rows; elsewhere it reads once, few, many or a size class.

v_gene: TRBV7-9
d_gene: TRBD1
abundance: .
j_gene: TRBJ1-2
CDR3aa: CASSLGGATHYGYTF
CDR3nt: TGTGCCAGCAGCCTAGGGGGCGCTACCCATTATGGCTACACCTTC

v_gene: TRBV7-6
d_gene: TRBD2
abundance: many
j_gene: TRBJ2-3
CDR3aa: CASSLDVGLAGPTDTQYF
CDR3nt: TGTGCCAGCAGCTTAGATGTTGGGCTAGCGGGGCCCACAGATACGCAGTATTTT

v_gene: TRBV4-1
d_gene: .
abundance: .
j_gene: TRBJ1-5
CDR3aa: CASSQEVINQPQHF
CDR3nt: TGCGCCAGCAGCCAAGAGGTCATTAATCAGCCCCAGCATTTT

v_gene: TRBV11-1
d_gene: TRBD1
abundance: few
j_gene: TRBJ2-7
CDR3aa: CASSHPGQDYYEQYF
CDR3nt: TGTGCCAGCAGCCATCCGGGACAGGATTATTACGAGCAGTACTTC

v_gene: TRBV2
d_gene: TRBD2
abundance: .
j_gene: TRBJ2-1
CDR3aa: CASVSGGPPLEQFF
CDR3nt: TGTGCCAGCGTGAGCGGGGGCCCTCCGTTGGAGCAGTTCTTC

v_gene: TRBV12-3/TRBV12-4
d_gene: TRBD2
abundance: .
j_gene: TRBJ2-7
CDR3aa: CASSSLGTSLNYEQYF
CDR3nt: TGTGCCAGCAGTAGCCTCGGGACTAGCCTCAACTACGAGCAGTACTTC

v_gene: TRBV5-6
d_gene: TRBD2
abundance: .
j_gene: TRBJ2-3
CDR3aa: CASSLIRGGAGGVTDTQYF
CDR3nt: TGTGCCAGCAGCTTGATTCGCGGGGGGGCCGGAGGGGTCACAGATACGCAGTATTTT

v_gene: TRBV6-2/TRBV6-3
d_gene: .
abundance: .
j_gene: TRBJ2-2
CDR3aa: CASSYLTASTGELFF
CDR3nt: TGTGCCAGCAGTTATTTGACAGCTTCCACCGGGGAGCTGTTTTTT

v_gene: TRBV7-9
d_gene: TRBD1
abundance: many
j_gene: TRBJ2-7
CDR3aa: CASSLYNRGNEQYF
CDR3nt: TGTGCCAGCAGCTTATACAACAGGGGCAACGAGCAGTACTTC

v_gene: TRBV29-1
d_gene: TRBD2
abundance: .
j_gene: TRBJ2-7
CDR3aa: CSTVTGGEQYF
CDR3nt: TGCAGCACCGTGACGGGGGGGGAGCAGTACTTC

v_gene: TRBV27
d_gene: TRBD1
abundance: few
j_gene: TRBJ1-5
CDR3aa: CASAMTGRGNQPQHF
CDR3nt: TGTGCCAGCGCCATGACAGGGCGAGGCAATCAGCCCCAGCATTTT

v_gene: TRBV20-1
d_gene: TRBD1
abundance: few
j_gene: TRBJ2-3
CDR3aa: CRHPGQGDLSTDTQYF
CDR3nt: TGCCGACACCCGGGACAGGGGGACCTTAGCACAGATACGCAGTATTTT

v_gene: TRBV4-1
d_gene: TRBD2
abundance: few
j_gene: TRBJ2-3
CDR3aa: CASSQTTSGVATDTQYF
CDR3nt: TGCGCCAGCAGCCAAACGACTAGCGGGGTGGCCACAGATACGCAGTATTTT

v_gene: TRBV13
d_gene: .
abundance: .
j_gene: TRBJ2-3
CDR3aa: CASSPRRRGGDTQYF
CDR3nt: TGTGCCAGCAGCCCCAGACGGCGGGGCGGGGATACGCAGTATTTT

v_gene: TRBV24-1
d_gene: .
abundance: .
j_gene: TRBJ2-3
CDR3aa: CATSDWITEDTQYF
CDR3nt: TGTGCCACCAGTGATTGGATCACAGAAGATACGCAGTATTTT

v_gene: TRBV2
d_gene: TRBD1
abundance: .
j_gene: TRBJ1-2
CDR3aa: CASMDRVDGYTF
CDR3nt: TGTGCCAGCATGGACAGGGTCGATGGCTACACCTTC

v_gene: TRBV7-9
d_gene: .
abundance: .
j_gene: TRBJ2-3
CDR3aa: CASRQGGDTQYF
CDR3nt: TGTGCCAGCAGACAGGGCGGAGATACGCAGTATTTT

v_gene: TRBV20-1
d_gene: TRBD1
abundance: few
j_gene: TRBJ1-2
CDR3aa: CSARDRGGYGYTF
CDR3nt: TGCAGTGCCCGGGACAGGGGGGGTTATGGCTACACCTTC

v_gene: TRBV4-1
d_gene: TRBD1
abundance: .
j_gene: TRBJ1-6
CDR3aa: CASSQEGRGRDPLHF
CDR3nt: TGCGCCAGCAGCCAAGAAGGCAGGGGGCGGGATCCCCTCCACTTT

v_gene: TRBV4-1
d_gene: .
abundance: few
j_gene: TRBJ1-2
CDR3aa: CASSQDPTENYGYTF
CDR3nt: TGCGCCAGCAGCCAAGACCCTACAGAAAACTATGGCTACACCTTC

v_gene: TRBV6-1
d_gene: .
abundance: .
j_gene: TRBJ2-7
CDR3aa: CASRLRDTASYEQYF
CDR3nt: TGTGCCAGCAGACTCCGGGACACCGCCTCCTACGAGCAGTACTTC

v_gene: TRBV18
d_gene: .
abundance: .
j_gene: TRBJ1-6
CDR3aa: CASSPTGTSSYNSPLHF
CDR3nt: TGTGCCAGCTCACCAACAGGGACGAGCTCCTATAATTCACCCCTCCACTTT

v_gene: TRBV12-3/TRBV12-4
d_gene: .
abundance: many
j_gene: TRBJ1-1
CDR3aa: CASSLTGWTEAFF
CDR3nt: TGTGCCAGCAGTCTCACAGGGTGGACTGAAGCTTTCTTT

v_gene: TRBV19
d_gene: .
abundance: .
j_gene: TRBJ2-7
CDR3aa: CATAGQNYEQYF
CDR3nt: TGTGCCACCGCGGGACAGAACTACGAGCAGTACTTC

v_gene: TRBV12-3/TRBV12-4
d_gene: .
abundance: .
j_gene: TRBJ2-7
CDR3aa: CASSPSGFGSKVYEQYF
CDR3nt: TGTGCCAGCAGCCCATCGGGGTTTGGGTCCAAGGTCTACGAGCAGTACTTC

v_gene: TRBV25-1
d_gene: TRBD1
abundance: .
j_gene: TRBJ2-5
CDR3aa: CASTNPGGTGELQETQYF
CDR3nt: TGTGCCAGCACTAATCCTGGCGGGACAGGGGAGCTACAAGAGACCCAGTACTTC

v_gene: TRBV19
d_gene: TRBD2
abundance: .
j_gene: TRBJ2-3
CDR3aa: CASKAGGTDTQYF
CDR3nt: TGTGCCAGTAAAGCGGGGGGCACAGATACGCAGTATTTT

v_gene: TRBV25-1
d_gene: .
abundance: .
j_gene: TRBJ2-7
CDR3aa: CASSLKGGYEQYF
CDR3nt: TGTGCCAGCAGCCTTAAGGGAGGCTACGAGCAGTACTTC

v_gene: TRBV12-5
d_gene: .
abundance: few
j_gene: TRBJ2-3
CDR3aa: CASGFLLENQNRQGGPTDTQYF
CDR3nt: TGTGCTAGTGGTTTTTTGCTTGAGAACCAAAACCGACAGGGAGGGCCCACAGATACGCAGTATTTT

v_gene: TRBV19
d_gene: .
abundance: few
j_gene: TRBJ2-3
CDR3aa: CASRDPSQGTDTQYF
CDR3nt: TGTGCCAGTAGAGATCCTAGTCAGGGCACAGATACGCAGTATTTT

v_gene: TRBV2
d_gene: .
abundance: few
j_gene: TRBJ1-6
CDR3aa: CASSEALQGLHSPLHF
CDR3nt: TGTGCCAGCAGTGAAGCGCTTCAGGGACTCCATTCACCCCTCCACTTT

v_gene: TRBV2
d_gene: TRBD1
abundance: few
j_gene: TRBJ1-2
CDR3aa: CASTTLADRGNNYGYTF
CDR3nt: TGTGCCAGCACCACGCTCGCCGACAGGGGAAATAACTATGGCTACACCTTC

v_gene: TRBV5-8
d_gene: .
abundance: .
j_gene: TRBJ2-7
CDR3aa: CVSSNRDTSYEQYF
CDR3nt: TGTGTCAGCAGCAACCGGGACACCTCCTACGAGCAGTACTTC

v_gene: TRBV29-1
d_gene: .
abundance: .
j_gene: TRBJ1-1
CDR3aa: CSVEEFPEAFF
CDR3nt: TGCAGCGTTGAAGAGTTTCCTGAAGCTTTCTTT

v_gene: TRBV7-2
d_gene: TRBD1
abundance: many
j_gene: TRBJ1-5
CDR3aa: CASSLADRGRNQPQHF
CDR3nt: TGTGCCAGCAGCTTAGCTGACAGGGGGCGAAATCAGCCCCAGCATTTT

v_gene: TRBV28
d_gene: TRBD2
abundance: many
j_gene: TRBJ2-3
CDR3aa: CASSLRRLAGLGTDTQYF
CDR3nt: TGTGCCAGCAGTTTACGCCGACTAGCGGGACTTGGCACAGATACGCAGTATTTT

v_gene: TRBV7-8
d_gene: TRBD1
abundance: few
j_gene: TRBJ2-3
CDR3aa: CASSLPASGTEATDTQYF
CDR3nt: TGTGCCAGCAGCTTACCAGCTTCCGGGACAGAGGCCACAGATACGCAGTATTTT